These 17 T cell receptor beta chains share one sample of origin, sequenced in a study of cytomegalovirus exposure and HLA in healthy donors. The PCR used 60 Vbeta and 13 Jbeta primers. Produced via immunoSEQ multiplex PCR; TCRdb's table is partial and in-frame only. The data show 70,000 to 95,000 clones, with 80% seen just once and around 2% held by the top ten. The sequenced sample consisted of PBMCs. The receptors come from a man younger than 35 in good health and CMV-seronegative.

The DNA of the CDR3 is TGTGCCAGTAGGAACCTGGACAGTTTCAATCAGCCCCAGCATTTT. It is translated as CASRNLDSFNQPQHF. The chain carries TRBV19 and TRBJ1-5; TRBD1 is a possible D gene (6 bases). The CDR3 is 15 residues long. CDR1 and CDR2 from the germline V gene are LNHDA and SQIVND (reference sequence). V was clipped by 6 bases and J by 3 bases, with 15 bases between them.

This clone was detected only a few times. The chain links TRBV27 to TRBJ2-4; 8 nucleotides line up with TRBD1. Trimming at V came to 7 bases and at J to 9 bases, leaving 14 bases not matched to a gene. CDR1 is MNHEY, CDR2 SMNVEV, per germline (reference sequence). CDR3 length: 15 amino acids. CDR3 sequence: CASTLFTGTGGIQYF. In nucleotides, the CDR3 is TGTGCCAGCACACTCTTTACCGGGACAGGCGGCATTCAGTACTTC.

The chain links TRBV6-1 to TRBJ1-2; TRBD1 agrees at 8 bases. Losses at the gene ends were 4 bases for V and 0 bases for J; bases not matched to a gene: 4. The CDR3 extends over 15 amino acids. The germline V gene encodes CDR1 MNHNS and CDR2 SASEGT. The CDR3 region is CASSGQGISNYGYTF. Here the CDR3 DNA reads TGTGCCAGCAGTGGACAGGGGATCTCTAACTATGGCTACACCTTC.

The chain combines TRBV23-1 with TRBJ2-7, with 7 bases identical to TRBD1. TRBV23-1 qualifies as an ORF whose function is uncertain. V was clipped by 4 bases and J by 4 bases; unmatched bases: 1. The CDR3 is 12 amino acids. The CDR3 sequence: CASSPTGYEQYF. The CDR3 coding sequence is TGCGCCAGCAGTCCGACAGGGTACGAGCAGTACTTC.

The chain joins TRBV11-2 to TRBJ2-5; D perhaps matches TRBD1 (6 bases). Germline-derived CDR1 and CDR2 are SGHAT and FQNNGV. The length of the CDR3 is 16 residues. Trimming stripped 6 bases from V and 0 bases from J, with 17 bases between. The CDR3 nucleotides are TGTGCCAGCAGTTCCGGACAGTTAATGTACCAAGAGACCCAGTACTTC. Translating it yields CASSSGQLMYQETQYF.

The chain couples TRBV7-3 to TRBJ1-1; 8 bases map to TRBD1. This CDR3 has 14 amino acids. Germline loops: CDR1 SGHTA, CDR2 FQGTGA. V was pared by 5 bases and J by 5 bases, with 7 bases of the junction left unmatched. CDR3 sequence: CASSAQRTGTEAFF. In DNA form, the CDR3 reads TGTGCCAGCAGCGCCCAACGGACAGGGACTGAAGCTTTCTTT.

The V gene is TRBV7-2, the J gene TRBJ1-1; maybe TRBD1 (6 bases). With 6 bases removed from V and 7 bases from J, the gap between germline ends came to 18 bases. CDR1 and CDR2 from the germline V gene are SGHTA and FQGNSA. This CDR3 has 14 residues. CDR3 region: CASRKSQATGEAFF. CDR3 nucleotides: TGTGCCAGCAGAAAAAGCCAGGCGACAGGTGAAGCTTTCTTT.

The chain uses TRBV27 and TRBJ2-1; D is perhaps TRBD2 (6 bases). The germline V gene encodes CDR1 MNHEY and CDR2 SMNVEV (reference sequence). V was shortened by 9 bases and J by 7 bases, with 10 bases between the two germline ends. The CDR3 extends over 11 amino acids. This CDR3 reads CASSGGNEQFF. CDR3 nucleotide sequence: TGTGCCAGTTCTGGGGGGAATGAGCAGTTCTTC.

The chain employs TRBV6-5 and TRBJ2-1; 7 bases are shared with TRBD1. This CDR3 region has 15 residues. V dropped 6 bases and J dropped 14; count of bases not matched to a gene: 19. Per the germline V gene, CDR1 is MNHEY and CDR2 is SVGAGI. The CDR3 DNA reads TGTGCCAGCAGACCGCCGGGACAGAACCCTACTCGCGAGTTCTTC. It specifies CASRPPGQNPTREFF.

The chain links TRBV10-1 to TRBJ1-1; D is unresolved. The V gene lost 0 bases and the J gene lost 6 bases, with 20 bases spanning the gap. Germline V gene lookup returns CDR1 WNHNN and CDR2 SYGVQD (reference sequence). This CDR3 spans 17 amino acids. This CDR3 is CASSESPGLIPDSEAFF. CDR3 DNA sequence: TGCGCCAGCAGTGAGTCTCCAGGTCTCATTCCGGACTCTGAAGCTTTCTTT.

V usage is TRBV19 and J usage is TRBJ1-4, with 7 positions matching TRBD1. The CDR3 consists of 17 residues. CDR1 and CDR2 (germline): LNHDA, SQIVND (reference sequence). The junction had 17 bases not matched to a gene; V was cut back by 6 bases and J by 7 bases. DNA of the CDR3: TGTGCCAGTAGCCCAAAAGCCCTGACAGGGAGGTTTGAAAAACTGTTTTTT. Its translation: CASSPKALTGRFEKLFF.

The genes are TRBV9 and TRBJ1-1; 7 bases align to TRBD1. V lost 3 bases, J lost 7 bases, and 6 bases stayed unmatched. Germline V gene lookup returns CDR1 SGDLS and CDR2 YYNGEE. The CDR3 consists of 13 residues. CDR3 nucleotide sequence: TGTGCCAGCAGCGACCAGGGACAGCTTGAAGCTTTCTTT. It translates to CASSDQGQLEAFF.

This chain uses TRBV19 with TRBJ1-1; D unresolved. The CDR3 runs to 16 residues. The V end lost 3 bases, the J end lost 6 bases, and 20 bases lay between the germline ends. Germline lookup yields CDR1 LNHDA and CDR2 SQIVND (reference sequence). CDR3 amino acids: CASSIVGKNQAAEAFF. The CDR3 nucleotides are TGTGCCAGTAGTATTGTGGGGAAGAACCAAGCGGCTGAAGCTTTCTTT.

The chain carries TRBV5-7 and TRBJ1-4; the match to TRBD1 covers 8 bases. TRBV5-7 is treated as an ORF (open reading frame) with a function not yet certain. CDR3 length: 16 amino acids. The V gene end was trimmed by 4 bases and the J gene end by 5 bases; junction bases not matched to a gene: 10. The CDR3 nucleotides read TGTGCCAGCAGCGCTGACAGGGGTTTCGAAAATGAAAAACTGTTTTTT. It encodes CASSADRGFENEKLFF.

The rearrangement joins TRBV5-1 to TRBJ2-5; D is perhaps TRBD2 (6 bases). V shed 6 bases and J shed 2 bases, with 20 bases lying between them. The CDR3 totals 16 residues. Germline V lookup: CDR1 SGHRS, CDR2 YFSETQ. The CDR3 region has the DNA TGCGCCAGCACCGGGGGATGGCGGGGTCTTCAAGAGACCCAGTACTTC. Translated: CASTGGWRGLQETQYF.

Comment on this clone: Its ends do not fully match the called genes, so a read error is possible. V is TRBV7-7 and J is TRBJ1-5, with TRBD1 matching 7 bases. Germline CDR1 is SSHAT and CDR2 is FNYEAQ (reference sequence). This CDR3 has 17 amino acids. Written as DNA, the CDR3 is TGTGCTAGCAGCTCGGACAGGCCCTTGGGAAGCAATCAGCCCCAGCATTTT. As protein: CASSSDRPLGSNQPQHF.

V gene TRBV5-8 combines with J gene TRBJ1-4, with 10 bases identical to TRBD1. Germline V gene data show CDR1 as SGHTS and CDR2 as YDEGEE. The ends lost 4 bases at V and 0 bases at J; junction bases unmatched: 6. This CDR3 region has 17 residues. As DNA, the CDR3 is TGTGCCAGCAGCGCCGGGACAGGGGAAGCAACTAATGAAAAACTGTTTTTT. Translation: CASSAGTGEATNEKLFF.